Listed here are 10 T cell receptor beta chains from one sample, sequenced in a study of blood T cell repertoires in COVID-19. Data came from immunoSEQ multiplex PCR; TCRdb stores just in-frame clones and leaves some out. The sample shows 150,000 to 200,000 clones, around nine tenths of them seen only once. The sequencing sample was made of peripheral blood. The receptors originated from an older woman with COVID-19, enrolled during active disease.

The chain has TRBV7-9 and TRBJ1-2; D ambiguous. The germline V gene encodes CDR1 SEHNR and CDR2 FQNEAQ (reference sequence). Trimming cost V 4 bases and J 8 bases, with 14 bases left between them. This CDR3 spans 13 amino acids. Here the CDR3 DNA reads TGTGCCAGCAGCTGGAGGCGGGGAAACGGCTACACCTTC. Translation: CASSWRRGNGYTF.

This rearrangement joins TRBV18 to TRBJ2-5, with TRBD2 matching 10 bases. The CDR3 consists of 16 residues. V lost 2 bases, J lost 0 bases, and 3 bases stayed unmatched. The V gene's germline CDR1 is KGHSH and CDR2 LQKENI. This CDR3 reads CASSPRGLANQETQYF. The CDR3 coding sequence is TGTGCCAGCTCACCAAGGGGACTAGCGAACCAAGAGACCCAGTACTTC. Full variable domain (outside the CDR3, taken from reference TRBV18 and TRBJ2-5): NAGVMQNPRHLVRRRGQEARLRCSPMKGHSHVYWYRQLPEEGLKFMVYLQKENIIDESGMPKERFSAEFPKEGPSILRIQQVVRGDSAAYFCASSPRGLANQETQYFGPGTRLLVL.

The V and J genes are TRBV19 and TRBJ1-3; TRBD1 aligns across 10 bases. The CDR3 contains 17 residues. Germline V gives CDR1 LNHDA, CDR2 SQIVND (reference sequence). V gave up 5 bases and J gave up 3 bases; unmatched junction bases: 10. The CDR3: CASSAQRQGARGNTIYF. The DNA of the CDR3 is TGTGCCAGTAGTGCTCAAAGACAGGGGGCGCGTGGAAACACCATATATTTT.

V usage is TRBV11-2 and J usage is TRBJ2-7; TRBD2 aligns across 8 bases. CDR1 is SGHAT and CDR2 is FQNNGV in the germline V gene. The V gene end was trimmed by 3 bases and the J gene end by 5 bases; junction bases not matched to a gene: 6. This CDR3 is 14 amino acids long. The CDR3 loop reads CASSFPGTSNEQYF. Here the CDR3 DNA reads TGTGCCAGCAGCTTCCCCGGGACTAGTAACGAGCAGTACTTC.

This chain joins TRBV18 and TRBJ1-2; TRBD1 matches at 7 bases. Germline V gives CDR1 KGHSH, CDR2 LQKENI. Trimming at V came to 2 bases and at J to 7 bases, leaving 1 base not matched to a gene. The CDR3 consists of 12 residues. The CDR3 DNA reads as TGTGCCAGCTCACCAGACAGGGCTGGCTACACCTTC. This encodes CASSPDRAGYTF.

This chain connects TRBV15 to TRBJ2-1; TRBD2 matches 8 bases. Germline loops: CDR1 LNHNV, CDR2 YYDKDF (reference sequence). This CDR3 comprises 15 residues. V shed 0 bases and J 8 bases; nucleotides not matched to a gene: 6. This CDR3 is CATSRDLGAGDEQFF. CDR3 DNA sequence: TGTGCCACCAGCAGAGATTTAGGAGCGGGGGATGAGCAGTTCTTC. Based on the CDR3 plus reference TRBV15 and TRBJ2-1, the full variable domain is DAMVIQNPRYQVTQFGKPVTLSCSQTLNHNVMYWYQQKSSQAPKLLFHYYDKDFNNEADTPDNFQSRRPNTSFCFLDIRSPGLGDTAMYLCATSRDLGAGDEQFFGPGTRLTVL.

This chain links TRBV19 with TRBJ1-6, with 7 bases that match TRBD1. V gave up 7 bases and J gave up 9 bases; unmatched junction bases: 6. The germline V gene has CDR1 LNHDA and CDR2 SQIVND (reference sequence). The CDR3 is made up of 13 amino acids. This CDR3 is CASTPTGTSPLHF. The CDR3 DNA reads TGTGCCAGTACCCCGACAGGGACTTCACCCCTCCACTTT.

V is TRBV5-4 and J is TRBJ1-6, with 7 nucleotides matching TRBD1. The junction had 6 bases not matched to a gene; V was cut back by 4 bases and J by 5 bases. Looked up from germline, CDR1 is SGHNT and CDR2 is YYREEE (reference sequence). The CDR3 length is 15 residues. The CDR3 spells CASSPPGQNNSPLHF. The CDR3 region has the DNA TGTGCCAGCAGCCCGCCGGGACAGAATAATTCACCCCTCCACTTT. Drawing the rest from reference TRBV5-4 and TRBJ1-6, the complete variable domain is ETGVTQSPTHLIKTRGQQVTLRCSSQSGHNTVSWYQQALGQGPQFIFQYYREEENGRGNFPPRFSGLQFPNYSSELNVNALELDDSALYLCASSPPGQNNSPLHFGNGTRLTVT.

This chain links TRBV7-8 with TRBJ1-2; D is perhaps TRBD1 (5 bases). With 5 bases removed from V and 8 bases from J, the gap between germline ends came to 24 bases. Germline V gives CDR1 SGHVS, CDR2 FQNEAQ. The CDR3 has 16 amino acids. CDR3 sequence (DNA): TGTGCCAGCAGCCCCGCCCTCGGACAAATAAGGGGCGGCTACACCTTC. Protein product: CASSPALGQIRGGYTF. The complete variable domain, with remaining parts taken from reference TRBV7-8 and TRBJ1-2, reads GAGVSQSPRYKVAKRGQDVALRCDPISGHVSLFWYQQALGQGPEFLTYFQNEAQLDKSGLPSDRFFAERPEGSVSTLKIQRTQQEDSAVYLCASSPALGQIRGGYTFGSGTRLTVV.

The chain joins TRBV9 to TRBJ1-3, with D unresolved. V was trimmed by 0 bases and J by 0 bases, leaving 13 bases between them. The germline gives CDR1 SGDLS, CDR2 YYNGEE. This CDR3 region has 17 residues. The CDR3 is CASSVGHGHYSGNTIYF. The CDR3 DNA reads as TGTGCCAGCAGCGTAGGACACGGCCATTACTCTGGAAACACCATATATTTT.